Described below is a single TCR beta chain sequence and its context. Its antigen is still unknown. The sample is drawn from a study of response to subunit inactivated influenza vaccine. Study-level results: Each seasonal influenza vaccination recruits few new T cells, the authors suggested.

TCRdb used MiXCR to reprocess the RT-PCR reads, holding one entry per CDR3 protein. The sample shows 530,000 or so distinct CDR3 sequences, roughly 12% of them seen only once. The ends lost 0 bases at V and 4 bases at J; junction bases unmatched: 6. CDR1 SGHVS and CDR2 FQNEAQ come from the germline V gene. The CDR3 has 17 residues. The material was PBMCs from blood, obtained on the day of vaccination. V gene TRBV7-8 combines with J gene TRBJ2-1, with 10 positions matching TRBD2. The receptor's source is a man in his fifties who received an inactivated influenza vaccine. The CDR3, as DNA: TGTGCCAGCAGCTTAGCCAGGGGACTAGCGATATACAATGAGCAGTTCTTC. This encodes CASSLARGLAIYNEQFF.